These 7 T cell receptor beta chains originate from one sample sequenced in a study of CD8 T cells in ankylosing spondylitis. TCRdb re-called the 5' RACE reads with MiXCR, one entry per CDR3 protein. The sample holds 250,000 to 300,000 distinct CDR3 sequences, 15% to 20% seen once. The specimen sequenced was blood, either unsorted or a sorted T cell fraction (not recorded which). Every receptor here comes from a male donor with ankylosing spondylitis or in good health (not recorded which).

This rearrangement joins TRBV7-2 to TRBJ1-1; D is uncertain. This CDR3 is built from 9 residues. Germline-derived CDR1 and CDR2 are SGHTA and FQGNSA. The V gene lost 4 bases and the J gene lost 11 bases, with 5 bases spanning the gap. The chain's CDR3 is CASSSAAFF. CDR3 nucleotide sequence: TGTGCCAGCAGCTCAGCGGCTTTCTTT.

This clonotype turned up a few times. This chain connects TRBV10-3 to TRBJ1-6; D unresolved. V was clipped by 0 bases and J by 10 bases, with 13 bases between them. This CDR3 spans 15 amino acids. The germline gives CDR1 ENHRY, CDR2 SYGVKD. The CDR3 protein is CAISESPSYGSPLHF. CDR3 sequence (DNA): TGTGCCATCAGTGAGTCACCCTCGTATGGGTCACCCCTCCACTTT.

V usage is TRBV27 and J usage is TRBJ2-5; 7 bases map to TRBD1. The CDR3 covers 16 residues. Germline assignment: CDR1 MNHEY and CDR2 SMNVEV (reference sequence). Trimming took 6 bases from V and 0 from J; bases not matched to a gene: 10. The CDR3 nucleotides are TGTGCCAGCAGCCAATACACTGGGACAGACCAAGAGACCCAGTACTTC. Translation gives CASSQYTGTDQETQYF.

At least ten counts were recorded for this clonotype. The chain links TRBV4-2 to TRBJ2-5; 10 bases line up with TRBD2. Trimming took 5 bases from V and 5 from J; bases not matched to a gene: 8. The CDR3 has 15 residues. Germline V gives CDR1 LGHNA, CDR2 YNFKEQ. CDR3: CASSFGLAEGETQYF. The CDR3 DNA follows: TGTGCCAGCAGCTTCGGACTAGCGGAGGGTGAGACCCAGTACTTC.

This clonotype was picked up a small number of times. The CDR3 protein is CASSLGISQETQYF. As DNA, the CDR3 is TGTGCCAGCAGCTTAGGCATCTCTCAAGAGACCCAGTACTTC. The chain is built from TRBV7-9 and TRBJ2-5; D uncertain. This CDR3 has 14 residues. The ends were cut back, 1 base at V and 2 bases at J, with 8 bases in the middle. Germline CDR1 SEHNR, CDR2 FQNEAQ (reference sequence). Drawing the rest from reference TRBV7-9 and TRBJ2-5, the complete variable domain is DTGVSQNPRHKITKRGQNVTFRCDPISEHNRLYWYRQTLGQGPEFLTYFQNEAQLEKSRLLSDRFSAERPKGSFSTLEIQRTEQGDSAMYLCASSLGISQETQYFGPGTRLLVL.

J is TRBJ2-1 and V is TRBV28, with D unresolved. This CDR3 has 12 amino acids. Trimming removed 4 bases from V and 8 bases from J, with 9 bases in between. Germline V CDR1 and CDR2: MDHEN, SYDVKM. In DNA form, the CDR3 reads TGTGCCAGCAGTTATCAAATCCATGAGCAGTTCTTC. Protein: CASSYQIHEQFF.

The CDR3 spells CASSSNGLFTSTDTQYF. The CDR3 DNA is TGTGCCAGCAGCTCGAATGGACTGTTCACTAGCACAGATACGCAGTATTTT. V and J are TRBV7-2 and TRBJ2-3, with D possibly TRBD2 on 5 matching bases. In germline, CDR1 is SGHTA, CDR2 FQGNSA. The CDR3 length is 17 residues. Trimming left V 4 bases short and J 0 bases short, with 17 bases between.